The rows below give T cell receptor beta chains drawn from one sample of a study of CD8+ T cells in alopecia areata. Sequencing used immunoSEQ multiplex PCR; TCRdb keeps in-frame clones, though not all of them. The sample has under 70,000 clones; about 96% are singletons. Sequenced here: CD8+ T cells sorted from blood, sampled at week 0. The receptors here all came from a human donor with alopecia areata. The CDR3 runs from the conserved cysteine through the conserved F or W. The D gene is left open where the match is weak. Clone size, where shown, is once, few, many, or a class for clones that have expanded.

D gene	J gene	V gene	clone size	CDR3 DNA	CDR3 protein
.	TRBJ2-3	TRBV29-1	.	TGCAGCGTTGAAGATCCCTTTGGGGTGCAAGGGAGCGTGGATACGCAGTATTTT	CSVEDPFGVQGSVDTQYF
.	TRBJ2-7	TRBV19	.	TGTGCCAGTAGTATAGGAGAGGCCTACGAGCAGTACTTC	CASSIGEAYEQYF
.	TRBJ1-2	TRBV29-1	.	TGCAGCGTTGAGGCGGACAGCACATTCGGCTACACCTTC	CSVEADSTFGYTF
.	TRBJ1-4	TRBV4-1	.	TGCGCCAGCAGCCAAGATGAAGGGTTAACTAATGAAAAACTGTTTTTT	CASSQDEGLTNEKLFF
.	TRBJ2-7	TRBV4-3	once	TGCGCCAGCAGGTACCGTCATAGCAGTGCCTACGAGCAGTACTTC	CASRYRHSSAYEQYF
.	TRBJ2-1	TRBV4-2	.	TGTGCCAGCAGCCAAGAGGCAGAACGCTCCTACAATGAGCAGTTCTTC	CASSQEAERSYNEQFF
.	TRBJ2-6	TRBV6-1	.	TGTGCCAGCAGTGTAGGCGGGGATTCTGGGGCCAACGTCCTGACTTTC	CASSVGGDSGANVLTF
.	TRBJ2-1	TRBV7-9	.	TGTGCCAGCAGCTTAGGGTCCAGTTACTGGTTCTTC	CASSLGSSYWFF
.	TRBJ1-1	TRBV27	.	TGTGCCAGCAGTTTATCTATGAACACTGAAGCTTTCTTT	CASSLSMNTEAFF
.	TRBJ2-1	TRBV7-9	.	TGTGCCAGCAGCTTATCCGGCGGGTTCGGCTCCTACAATGAGCAGTTCTTC	CASSLSGGFGSYNEQFF
.	TRBJ2-5	TRBV4-3	.	TGCGCCAGCAGCCAAAGTAGGGGGGAGACCCAGTACTTC	CASSQSRGETQYF
TRBD1	TRBJ2-1	TRBV4-1	.	TGCGCCAGCAGCCAAGATCGTGACAGGGGCTCCTACAATGAGCAGTTCTTC	CASSQDRDRGSYNEQFF
.	TRBJ2-5	TRBV29-1	.	TGCAGCGTTTGGGTACAAGAGACCCAGTACTTC	CSVWVQETQYF
TRBD2	TRBJ2-1	TRBV29-1	.	TGCAGCGTTGAGGGTGTTGCTAGCGGGGGAAGCTCCTACAATGAGCAGTTCTTC	CSVEGVASGGSSYNEQFF
.	TRBJ2-4	TRBV30	.	TGTGCCTGGAGTGGTGGGTCAGGAAACATTCAGTACTTC	CAWSGGSGNIQYF
TRBD2	TRBJ2-7	TRBV4-1	.	TGCGCCAGCAGCCTACCGGGAGGGAGGGACGAGCAGTACTTC	CASSLPGGRDEQYF
TRBD1	TRBJ1-3	TRBV4-3	.	TGCGCCAGCAGCCAAGACCGGACAGGGAGCTCTTTCTCTGGAAACACCATATATTTT	CASSQDRTGSSFSGNTIYF
.	TRBJ2-4	TRBV7-9	few	TGTGCCAGCAGCTCCCCTGCCCTGGGCGGCAAAAACATTCAGTACTTC	CASSSPALGGKNIQYF
.	TRBJ2-7	TRBV4-1	.	TGCGCCAGCAGCCAAGTGAGGGCCGGAGCCTACGAGCAGTACTTC	CASSQVRAGAYEQYF
.	TRBJ2-3	TRBV14	.	TGTGCCAGCAGCCCTCGGCGGGGGCCTAGCACAGATACGCAGTATTTT	CASSPRRGPSTDTQYF
.	TRBJ2-1	TRBV27	.	TGTGCCAGCAGTTTGGGACCACCGGCGGGGCTTGGTGGTGAGCAGTTCTTC	CASSLGPPAGLGGEQFF
.	TRBJ1-1	TRBV6-5	.	TGTGCCAGCAGTTACTCCGAGTTGAACACTGAAGCTTTCTTT	CASSYSELNTEAFF
TRBD2	TRBJ2-1	TRBV4-1	.	TGCGCCAGCAGCCAAGAAGGCCAGCGGGGGCCTTACAATGAGCAGTTCTTC	CASSQEGQRGPYNEQFF
.	TRBJ1-1	TRBV4-1	.	TGCGCCAGCGGAAACAGGGACCTAATGAACACTGAAGCTTTCTTT	CASGNRDLMNTEAFF
.	TRBJ1-2	TRBV4-2	.	TGTGCCAGCAGCCAAGTAGATCTAGGGATCGGCTACACCTTC	CASSQVDLGIGYTF
.	TRBJ2-7	TRBV19	.	TGTGCCAGTAGTATCCCGGGAATCTCCTACGAGCAGTACTTC	CASSIPGISYEQYF
.	TRBJ1-2	TRBV4-1	.	TGCGCCAGCAGCCAAATTCCGGACCGCCGGTATGGCTACACCTTC	CASSQIPDRRYGYTF
.	TRBJ2-6	TRBV4-3	.	TGCGCCAGCAGCCAAGGGGTGCCTCTGGCCAACGTCCTGACTTTC	CASSQGVPLANVLTF
.	TRBJ1-5	TRBV4-1	.	TGCGCCAGCAGCCTCCGCCCGTTGGACAGTAAGGGTCAGCCCCAGCATTTT	CASSLRPLDSKGQPQHF
.	TRBJ2-3	TRBV7-9	.	TGTGCCAGCAGCTTAGGGAGGATCACAGATACGCAGTATTTT	CASSLGRITDTQYF
.	TRBJ2-3	TRBV27	once	TGTGCCAGCAGTTTGGGACCCCTGGGACCAGATACGCAGTATTTT	CASSLGPLGPDTQYF
TRBD2	TRBJ2-1	TRBV29-1	once	TGCAGCGTTGAAGGGACTAGCAGCGAGCAGTTCTTC	CSVEGTSSEQFF
.	TRBJ2-7	TRBV9	.	TGTGCCAGCAGCGCCGCCCTCGGGGGCGAGCAGTACTTC	CASSAALGGEQYF
.	TRBJ2-2	TRBV15	.	TGTGCCACCAGCAGACCGGGGGTCGGACCCGGGGAGCTGTTTTTT	CATSRPGVGPGELFF
TRBD1	TRBJ2-7	TRBV7-9	once	TGTGCCAGCAGCCCCGCAGGGGGCCCCTACGAGCAGTACTTC	CASSPAGGPYEQYF
.	TRBJ2-1	TRBV13	once	TGTGCCAGCAGCTTAGGGGCACTACCCAGCTCCTACAATGAGCAGTTCTTC	CASSLGALPSSYNEQFF
TRBD2	TRBJ2-4	TRBV4-1	.	TGCGCCAGCAGCCAAGTGGGCACTGGACTAGCGGGGCCTCTAGCCAAAAACATTCAGTACTTC	CASSQVGTGLAGPLAKNIQYF
.	TRBJ1-1	TRBV19	.	TGTGCCAGTAGTATAGCGGACACCTTGAACACTGAAGCTTTCTTT	CASSIADTLNTEAFF
TRBD1	TRBJ2-5	TRBV4-1	.	TGCGCCAGCAGCCAAGGGACAGGGACTCAAGAGACCCAGTACTTC	CASSQGTGTQETQYF
.	TRBJ2-7	TRBV30	.	TGTGCCTGGACCTCCGGGGTGGCCCACGAGCAGTACTTC	CAWTSGVAHEQYF
TRBD1	TRBJ2-3	TRBV11-2	.	TGTGCCAGCAGCGCTTGGACAGGGGGCCTTAGAGATACGCAGTATTTT	CASSAWTGGLRDTQYF
.	TRBJ2-3	TRBV5-4	.	TGTGCCAGCAGCATGGGCACAGATACGCAGTATTTT	CASSMGTDTQYF
.	TRBJ1-2	TRBV5-6	.	TGTGCCAGCAGCTTGGACAGTTTCTATGGCTACACCTTC	CASSLDSFYGYTF
.	TRBJ2-5	TRBV12-5	.	TGTGCTAGTGGTTTGGTACGGGCTGTAGAAGAGACCCAGTACTTC	CASGLVRAVEETQYF
.	TRBJ1-1	TRBV7-8	.	TGTGCCAGCAGCTTAGAACTGGGGCGGCGGGCGAGAGCTTTCTTT	CASSLELGRRARAFF